This is a list of T cell receptor beta chains from one sample in a study of PD-L1 blockade in urothelial cancer. This table comes from immunoSEQ multiplex PCR, and its TCRdb copy is limited to in-frame clones, with some not included. The sample carries approximately 46,000 clones, 81% recorded once. The sample here was PBMCs, taken around atezolizumab (anti-PD-L1) treatment. Receptor source: a man between 65 and 79 years old with urothelial cancer. The CDR3 runs from the conserved cysteine through the conserved F or W. The order of the fields is J gene, V gene, D gene, clone size, CDR3 DNA, CDR3 protein. D genes are given only for firm matches. Rows give clone size only sometimes, using once, few, many, or a class for an expanded clone.

>TRBJ2-7|TRBV5-1|-|-
TGCGCCAGCAGCTTGGGTAGCTCCTACGAGCAGTACTTC
CASSLGSSYEQYF
>TRBJ2-1|TRBV4-2|-|-
TGTGCCAGCAGCCAGCATTCCGGGACATTTATGAAGCAGTTCTTC
CASSQHSGTFMKQFF
>TRBJ2-5|TRBV6-1|TRBD1|-
TGTGCCAGCATAAGGGGACAGTCGGAGACCCAGTACTTC
CASIRGQSETQYF
>TRBJ2-7|TRBV4-2|-|-
TGTGCCAGCAGCCAAGATTGGGGCGGGGACGGAGCTAGGGAGCAGTACTTC
CASSQDWGGDGAREQYF
>TRBJ1-1|TRBV29-1|-|-
TGCAGTACCGAGGCGGGCAGGCGAACCAACGCAGCTTTCTTT
CSTEAGRRTNAAFF
>TRBJ1-4|TRBV25-1|-|-
TGTGCCAGCAGTACCCTCGGGGGTGGGAGTGAAAAACTGTTTTTT
CASSTLGGGSEKLFF
>TRBJ2-1|TRBV28|TRBD2|-
TGTGCCAGCACGCCGGGACTAGCGGGAGGGAATGAGCAGTTCTTC
CASTPGLAGGNEQFF
>TRBJ2-2|TRBV4-1|-|few
TGCGCCGGCGGGACGTTTCTCACCGGGGAGCTGTTTTTT
CAGGTFLTGELFF
>TRBJ2-7|TRBV27|-|-
TGTGCCAGCAGTTTACAGAAGAAAGTTTCCTACGAGCAGTACTTC
CASSLQKKVSYEQYF
>TRBJ2-7|TRBV28|TRBD1|-
TGTGCCAGCAGTTTATTTTCGGGGACAGAATCTGACGAGCAGTACTTC
CASSLFSGTESDEQYF
>TRBJ1-5|TRBV28|TRBD1|-
TGTGCCAGTTCCCCGGGACAGGAGAATCAGCCCCAGCATTTT
CASSPGQENQPQHF
>TRBJ2-2|TRBV5-5|-|-
TGTGCCAGCAGCTTGACCTACAGGGCCGACACCGGGGAGCTGTTTTTT
CASSLTYRADTGELFF
>TRBJ2-3|TRBV5-1|TRBD2|-
TGCGCCAGCAGCTTCCCGGCTAGCGGACTCACAGATACGCAGTATTTT
CASSFPASGLTDTQYF
>TRBJ2-1|TRBV19|TRBD1|-
TGTGCCAGTAGTATGGACAGGGGGCTAGGGTACAATGAGCAGTTCTTC
CASSMDRGLGYNEQFF
>TRBJ2-6|TRBV7-2|-|-
TGTGCCAGCAGCTTAGATCGCTCTGGGGCCAACGTCCTGACTTTC
CASSLDRSGANVLTF
>TRBJ2-1|TRBV19|TRBD2|-
TGTGCCAGTAGTATAGACCTAGCGGGAACGTACAATGAGCAGTTCTTC
CASSIDLAGTYNEQFF
>TRBJ2-7|TRBV4-3|TRBD2|once
TGCGCCAGCAGCCAAGAATGGACTAGCAACGAGCAGTACTTC
CASSQEWTSNEQYF
>TRBJ2-4|TRBV5-6|-|-
TGTGCCAGCAGCTCTGGACAGAACGGGAACATTCAGTACTTC
CASSSGQNGNIQYF
>TRBJ1-2|TRBV28|TRBD1|-
TGTGCCAGCTTGACAGGGGGCGCGCGGGGCTACACCTTC
CASLTGGARGYTF
>TRBJ2-7|TRBV13|TRBD2|-
TGTGCCAGCACTTCGGAGACGGGAGGGCCGTACGAGCAGTATTTC
CASTSETGGPYEQYF
>TRBJ1-1|TRBV9|-|-
TGTGCCAGCAGCGTAGCGTCCGCCCCCCGGGGTACTGAAGCTTTCTTT
CASSVASAPRGTEAFF
>TRBJ2-3|TRBV19|-|-
TGTGCCAGTAGCCAGAGGCGGACAGATACGCAGTATTTT
CASSQRRTDTQYF
>TRBJ2-7|TRBV2|-|-
TGTGCCAGCAGTGATAGACAGGTATACTACGAGCAGTACTTC
CASSDRQVYYEQYF
>TRBJ2-1|TRBV25-1|TRBD1|-
TGTGCCAGCAGCGCGACAGGGGGCTCCTACAATGAGCAGTTCTTC
CASSATGGSYNEQFF
>TRBJ2-5|TRBV18|-|-
TGTGCCAGCTCATCAGGTACGCAGAGCGGCGAGACCCAGTACTTC
CASSSGTQSGETQYF
>TRBJ1-3|TRBV11-1|-|-
TGTGCCAGCAGCCGCAGTGTCTCTGGAAACACCATATATTTT
CASSRSVSGNTIYF
>TRBJ1-5|TRBV4-1|-|-
TGCGCCAGCAGCCCCCATCCGGACAGCGCCTTAAGCAATCAGCCCCAGCATTTT
CASSPHPDSALSNQPQHF
>TRBJ1-4|TRBV11-2|TRBD1|-
TGTGCCAGCAGCTGGGGGACAGGGAATGAAAAACTGTTTTTT
CASSWGTGNEKLFF
>TRBJ2-4|TRBV28|-|-
TGTGCCAGCAGTTTTAGACAGCACATTCAGTACTTC
CASSFRQHIQYF
>TRBJ1-4|TRBV7-9|-|-
TGTGCCAGCAGCTTAGCGATGACAGGTGCAACTAATGAAAAACTGTTTTTT
CASSLAMTGATNEKLFF
>TRBJ2-5|TRBV6-5|-|once
TGTGCCAGCAGTTACTCTTACAGGGAGGGCGAAGAGACCCAGTACTTC
CASSYSYREGEETQYF
>TRBJ1-1|TRBV4-2|-|few
TGTGCCAGCAGCCAGGGAGCCACTGAAGCTTTCTTT
CASSQGATEAFF
>TRBJ1-4|TRBV2|TRBD1|-
TGTGCCAGCAGTGGCCAGGGGGGATATGAAAAACTGTTTTTT
CASSGQGGYEKLFF
>TRBJ2-1|TRBV28|TRBD1|-
TGTGCCAGCAGCCTAACAGGGGCCTCCTACAATGAGCAGTTCTTC
CASSLTGASYNEQFF
>TRBJ2-5|TRBV7-9|-|-
TGTGCCAGCAGCTCACCTTTCGGGTACCAAGAGACCCAGTACTTC
CASSSPFGYQETQYF
>TRBJ1-5|TRBV21-1|-|-
TGTGCCAGCAGCCGACGAGGGGGGGCGAATCGGCCCCAGCATTTT
CASSRRGGANRPQHF
>TRBJ2-1|TRBV6-5|TRBD2|-
TGTGCCAGCAGTTACGGGGGGGGGAATGAGCAGTTCTTC
CASSYGGGNEQFF
>TRBJ2-1|TRBV5-1|TRBD2|-
TGCGCCAGCACCCTTAGCGGGAGTTCCTACAATGAGCAGTTCTTC
CASTLSGSSYNEQFF
>TRBJ2-7|TRBV11-2|-|-
TGTGCCAGCAGCTTATCCCCGGGGGGCAGGGGCGAGCAGTACTTC
CASSLSPGGRGEQYF
>TRBJ2-7|TRBV5-1|-|-
TGCGCCAGCAGCTTGGAACAGGGATACTACGAGCAGTACTTC
CASSLEQGYYEQYF
>TRBJ2-5|TRBV5-1|-|once
TGCGCCAGCAGCTTGACCGTAGGCGGGGAGACCCAGTACTTC
CASSLTVGGETQYF
>TRBJ2-7|TRBV28|-|-
TGTGCCAGCAGCGGAGTGAGGGAGCAGTACTTC
CASSGVREQYF
>TRBJ1-5|TRBV15|-|-
TGTGCCACCAGCAGACTAGAATTGACAGCGCTTGGCAATCAGCCCCAGCATTTT
CATSRLELTALGNQPQHF
>TRBJ2-3|TRBV11-1|-|-
TGTGCCAGCAGCTGGACAGTCGCAGATACGCAGTATTTT
CASSWTVADTQYF
>TRBJ2-7|TRBV5-5|TRBD2|-
TGTGCCAGCAGCTCCACGCGGACTAGCGGGAGGTTTTCCTACGAGCAGTACTTC
CASSSTRTSGRFSYEQYF
>TRBJ1-5|TRBV2|TRBD1|-
TGTGCCAGCAGCACCGGGACAGGGAGTTTTCAGCCCCAGCATTTT
CASSTGTGSFQPQHF
>TRBJ1-1|TRBV6-4|TRBD1|-
TGTGCCAGCAGCGCTACCGGGACAGCGGAAGCTTTCTTT
CASSATGTAEAFF
>TRBJ2-1|TRBV5-5|-|few
TGTGCCAGCAGCTTGGTGGAGGGCCATGAGCAGTTCTTC
CASSLVEGHEQFF
>TRBJ2-3|TRBV10-3|-|-
TGTGCCACCGGCCCGCGGCGCACAGATACGCAGTATTTT
CATGPRRTDTQYF
>TRBJ2-5|TRBV11-1|-|-
TGTGCCAGCAGCTTCCGGGAAGAGACCCAGTACTTC
CASSFREETQYF
>TRBJ2-1|TRBV13|TRBD2|-
TGTGCCAGCAGCTCCCAGCGGGGGGACAATGAGCAGTTCTTC
CASSSQRGDNEQFF
>TRBJ2-1|TRBV11-2|TRBD2|-
TGTGCCAGCAGCTTACAGCGGGGGTACAATGAGCAGTTCTTC
CASSLQRGYNEQFF
>TRBJ2-7|TRBV6-5|TRBD2|-
TGTGCCAGCAGAGCCGGGGGGGCAGGCGAGCAGTACTTC
CASRAGGAGEQYF
>TRBJ2-7|TRBV13|-|-
TGTGCCAGCAGCTTCGGTACCTACGAGCAGTACTTC
CASSFGTYEQYF
>TRBJ1-5|TRBV19|-|-
TGTGCCAGTAGTATTTTACGAGGCACGAGCAATCAGCCCCAGCATTTT
CASSILRGTSNQPQHF
>TRBJ1-5|TRBV5-6|TRBD1|few
TGTGCCAGCAGCTTGAAAGGGGGCCTAATAGGCAATCAGCCCCAGCATTTT
CASSLKGGLIGNQPQHF
>TRBJ2-2|TRBV4-3|TRBD2|-
TGCGCCAGCACCCCACTAGCGGGAGTCGACACCGGGGAGCTGTTTTTT
CASTPLAGVDTGELFF